This T cell receptor beta chain originates from a study of CD8 T cells in ankylosing spondylitis. With 5 bases removed from V and 5 bases from J, the gap between germline ends came to 10 bases. Germline values: CDR1 SEHNR, CDR2 FQNEAQ (reference sequence). The CDR3 spans 13 residues. This clonotype occurred a few times. Its antigen is as yet unknown. Study-wide points: Disease-linked clones displayed a CD8+ phenotype and appeared relatively rarely in peripheral blood. A subset of motif variants has previously been described in the synovial fluid and blood of reactive arthritis. Ankylosing spondylitis blood appeared to carry a characteristic TCR beta motif of eight or nine highly homologous variants.

Making the TCR beta libraries involved quantitative 5'-RACE with molecular barcodes. TCRdb re-called the 5' RACE reads with MiXCR, one entry per CDR3 protein. Found here are roughly 170,000 distinct CDR3 sequences, around a tenth of them singletons; the top ten hold about 15%. The receptor was isolated from a female donor with ankylosing spondylitis or in good health (not recorded which). The specimen was blood, either unsorted or a sorted T cell fraction (not recorded which). The chain uses TRBV7-9 and TRBJ2-1; a possible D gene is TRBD2 (5 bases). CDR3 in DNA: TGTGCCAGCAGCCAACTAGGAAACAATGAGCAGTTCTTC. Its protein product is CASSQLGNNEQFF.